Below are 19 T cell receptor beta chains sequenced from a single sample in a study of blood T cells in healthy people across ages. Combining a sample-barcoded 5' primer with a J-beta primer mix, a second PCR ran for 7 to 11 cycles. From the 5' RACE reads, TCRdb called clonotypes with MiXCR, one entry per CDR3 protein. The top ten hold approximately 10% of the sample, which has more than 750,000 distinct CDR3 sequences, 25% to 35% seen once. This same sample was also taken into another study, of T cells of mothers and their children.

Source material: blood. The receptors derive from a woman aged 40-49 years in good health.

This CDR3 is CATSDFRSQVHSYNEQYF. The DNA of the CDR3 is TGTGCCACCAGTGATTTTAGATCCCAGGTCCACTCCTACAATGAGCAGTACTTC. The V gene is TRBV24-1, the J gene TRBJ2-1, with no clear D. The better agreement between TRBJ2-7 and the DNA end casts doubt on the J call. This CDR3 has 18 residues. The germline gives CDR1 KGHDR, CDR2 SFDVKD.

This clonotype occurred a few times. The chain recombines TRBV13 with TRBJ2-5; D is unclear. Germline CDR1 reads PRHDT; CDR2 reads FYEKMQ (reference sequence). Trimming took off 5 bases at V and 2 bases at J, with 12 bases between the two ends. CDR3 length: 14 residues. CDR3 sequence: CASSRKFLQETQYF. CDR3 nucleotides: TGTGCCAGCAGCCGGAAGTTCTTACAAGAGACCCAGTACTTC.

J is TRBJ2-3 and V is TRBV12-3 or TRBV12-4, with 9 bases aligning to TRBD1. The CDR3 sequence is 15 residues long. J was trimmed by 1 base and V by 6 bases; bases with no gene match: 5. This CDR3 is CASRNRGPGTDTQYF. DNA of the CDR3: TGTGCCAGCAGGAACAGGGGGCCAGGCACAGATACGCAGTATTTT.

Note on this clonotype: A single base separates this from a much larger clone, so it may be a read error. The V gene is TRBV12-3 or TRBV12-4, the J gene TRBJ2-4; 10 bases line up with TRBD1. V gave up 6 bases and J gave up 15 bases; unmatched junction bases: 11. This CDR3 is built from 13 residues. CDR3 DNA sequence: TGTGCCAGCAGGACGACAGGGGGCAACGAGCGGTACTTC. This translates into CASRTTGGNERYF.

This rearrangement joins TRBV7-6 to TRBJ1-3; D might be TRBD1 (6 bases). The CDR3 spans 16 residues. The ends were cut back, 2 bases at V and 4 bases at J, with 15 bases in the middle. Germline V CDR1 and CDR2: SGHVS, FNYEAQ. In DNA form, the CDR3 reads TGTGCCAGCAGCTTAATGGGAACAGGGTCCGGAAACACCATATATTTT. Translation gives CASSLMGTGSGNTIYF.

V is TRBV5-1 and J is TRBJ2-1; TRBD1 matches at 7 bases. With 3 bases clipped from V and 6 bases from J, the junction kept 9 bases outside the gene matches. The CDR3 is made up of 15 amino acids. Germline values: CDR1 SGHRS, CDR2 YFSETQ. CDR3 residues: CASSSLPGQSNEQFF. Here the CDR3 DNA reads TGCGCCAGCAGCTCCCTACCGGGACAGAGCAATGAGCAGTTCTTC.

The DNA of the CDR3 is TGTGCCAGCAGCTCATTCCTAGCGGGGCAAGAGACCCAGTACTTC. Encoded protein: CASSSFLAGQETQYF. V gene TRBV11-2 combines with J gene TRBJ2-5, with 9 bases identical to TRBD2. Germline loops: CDR1 SGHAT, CDR2 FQNNGV. The trim removed 4 bases at V and 2 bases at J, leaving 5 bases unmatched. CDR3 length: 15 residues.

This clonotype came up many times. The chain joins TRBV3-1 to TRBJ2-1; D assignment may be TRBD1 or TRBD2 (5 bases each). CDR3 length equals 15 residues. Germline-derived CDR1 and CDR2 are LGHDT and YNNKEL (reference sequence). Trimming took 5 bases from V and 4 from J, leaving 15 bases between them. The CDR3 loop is CASSLLSGGYNEQFF. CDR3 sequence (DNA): TGTGCCAGCAGCTTACTTTCTGGGGGATACAATGAGCAGTTCTTC.

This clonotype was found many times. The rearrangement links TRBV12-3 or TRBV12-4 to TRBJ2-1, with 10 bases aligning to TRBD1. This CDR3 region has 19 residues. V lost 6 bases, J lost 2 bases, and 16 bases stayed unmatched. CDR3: CASSAGFFAGTGAYNEQFF. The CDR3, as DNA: TGTGCCAGCAGCGCGGGATTTTTCGCCGGGACAGGGGCCTACAATGAGCAGTTCTTC.

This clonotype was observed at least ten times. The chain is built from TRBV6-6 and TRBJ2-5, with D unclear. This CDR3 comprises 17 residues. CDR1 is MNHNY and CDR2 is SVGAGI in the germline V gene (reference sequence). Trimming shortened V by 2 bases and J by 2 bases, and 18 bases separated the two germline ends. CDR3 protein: CASSYGKGHTGQETQYF. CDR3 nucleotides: TGTGCCAGCAGTTACGGCAAGGGCCATACTGGGCAAGAGACCCAGTACTTC.

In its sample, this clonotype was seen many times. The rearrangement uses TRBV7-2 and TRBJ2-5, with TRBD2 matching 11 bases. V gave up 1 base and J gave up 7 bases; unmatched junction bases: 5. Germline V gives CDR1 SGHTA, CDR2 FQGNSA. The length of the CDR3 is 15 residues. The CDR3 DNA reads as TGTGCCAGCAGCTTAGAGTTAGCGGGGGGGAGGACCCAGTACTTC. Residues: CASSLELAGGRTQYF.

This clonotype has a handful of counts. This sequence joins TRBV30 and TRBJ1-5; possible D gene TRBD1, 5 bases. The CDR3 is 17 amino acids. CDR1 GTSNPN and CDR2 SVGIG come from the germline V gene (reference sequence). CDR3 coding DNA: TGTGCTTACCGAAGGGGATCGGATCTTATGGGCAATCAGCCCCAGCATTTT. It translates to CAYRRGSDLMGNQPQHF.

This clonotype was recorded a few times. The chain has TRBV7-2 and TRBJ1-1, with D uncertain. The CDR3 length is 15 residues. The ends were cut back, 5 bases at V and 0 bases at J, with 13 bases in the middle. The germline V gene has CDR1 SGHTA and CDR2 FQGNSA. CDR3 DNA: TGTGCCAGCAGCCTGCCCGGGCCCCTGAACACTGAAGCTTTCTTT. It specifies CASSLPGPLNTEAFF.

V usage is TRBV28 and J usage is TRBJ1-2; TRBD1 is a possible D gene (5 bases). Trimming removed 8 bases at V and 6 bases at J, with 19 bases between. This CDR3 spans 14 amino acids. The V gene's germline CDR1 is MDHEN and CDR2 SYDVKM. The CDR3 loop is CASYRPGVMNGYTF. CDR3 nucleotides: TGTGCCAGCTATCGTCCGGGGGTTATGAATGGCTACACCTTC.

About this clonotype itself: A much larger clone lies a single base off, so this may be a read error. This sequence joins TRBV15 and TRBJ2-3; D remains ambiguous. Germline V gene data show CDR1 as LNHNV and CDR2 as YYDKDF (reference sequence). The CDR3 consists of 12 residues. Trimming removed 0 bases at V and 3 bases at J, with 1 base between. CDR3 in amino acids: CATSRETDTQYF. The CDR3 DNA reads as TGTGCCACCAGCAGAGAAACAGATACGCAGTATTTT.

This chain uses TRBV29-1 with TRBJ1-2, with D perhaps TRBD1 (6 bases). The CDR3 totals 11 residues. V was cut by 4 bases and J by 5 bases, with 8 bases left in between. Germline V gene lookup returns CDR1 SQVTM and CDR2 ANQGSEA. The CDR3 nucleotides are TGCAGCGTTGGACAGGAATATGGCTACACCTTC. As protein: CSVGQEYGYTF.

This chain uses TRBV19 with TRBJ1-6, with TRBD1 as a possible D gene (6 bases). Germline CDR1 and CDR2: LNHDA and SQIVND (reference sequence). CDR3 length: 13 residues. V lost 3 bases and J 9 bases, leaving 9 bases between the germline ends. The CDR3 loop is CASSMEQGSPLHF. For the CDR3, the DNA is TGTGCCAGTAGTATGGAACAGGGTTCACCCCTCCACTTT.

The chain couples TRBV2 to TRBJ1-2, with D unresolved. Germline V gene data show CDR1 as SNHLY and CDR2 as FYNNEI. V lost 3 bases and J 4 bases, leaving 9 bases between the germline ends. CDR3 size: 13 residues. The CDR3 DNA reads TGTGCCAGCAGTGATGGGATACGCTATGGCTACACCTTC. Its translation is CASSDGIRYGYTF.

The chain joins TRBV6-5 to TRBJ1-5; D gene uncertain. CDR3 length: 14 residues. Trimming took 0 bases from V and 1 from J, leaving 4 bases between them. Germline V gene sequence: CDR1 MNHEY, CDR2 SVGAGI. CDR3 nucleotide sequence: TGTGCCAGCAGTTACTCCCAGAGCAATCAGCCCCAGCATTTT. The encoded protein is CASSYSQSNQPQHF.